This T cell receptor (beta chain) was identified in a study of neurological immune-mediated disorders. This CDR3 has 14 residues. Germline V lookup: CDR1 SQVTM, CDR2 ANQGSEA. V trimming: 4 bases; J trimming: 3 bases; junction bases outside the gene matches: 3. This clonotype was recorded at least ten times. Its specificity is unknown. The authors made cDNA by 5'RACE with 10-nucleotide random UMIs. A single record per CDR3 protein comes from TCRdb applying MiXCR to the 5' RACE reads. The profile shows approximately 84,000 distinct CDR3 sequences, about 4.5% of them singletons. Sample time point: longitudinal time-point 3. Study-level points and caveats: CDR3 amino acid sequences of expanded clones were not shared across subjects, a result suggesting private repertoires in all groups. Healthy controls had more TCR clonal expansion than multiple sclerosis, which showed the least, whereas HTLV-1-associated myelopathy showed the most.

The chain is built from TRBV29-1 and TRBJ1-4, with 9 bases lining up with TRBD1. The receptor was isolated from a woman aged 55-70 years with multiple sclerosis. Sequencing input: PBMCs. CDR3 in amino acids: CSVGTGAANEKLFF. In nucleotides, the CDR3 is TGCAGCGTTGGGACAGGGGCGGCTAATGAAAAACTGTTTTTT.